This T cell receptor beta chain is drawn from a study of blood T cell repertoires in COVID-19. As for the study in general: Sites in the United States, Italy and Spain provided acute and convalescent COVID-19 samples.

Sequenced by immunoSEQ multiplex PCR; TCRdb stores in-frame clones only, minus some. In the table there are 20,000 to 25,000 clones, 86% of which are singletons. Germline CDR1 reads SQVTM; CDR2 reads ANQGSEA. The CDR3 runs 12 residues. V lost 3 bases, J lost 10 bases, and 13 bases lay in between. The chain recombines TRBV29-1 with TRBJ2-1, with unresolved D. This sequence was found in a human donor with acute or convalescent COVID-19. The donor label of this sample is uncertain. The material sequenced was peripheral blood. The CDR3 sequence: CSVEVRRLEQFF. The DNA for the CDR3 is TGCAGCGTTGAGGTCCGCCGACTGGAGCAGTTCTTC.